This TCR beta chain was observed in a study of blood T cell repertoires in COVID-19. The overall study: The samples span acute and convalescent COVID-19 from the United States, Italy and Spain.

The CDR3 is 15 residues long. J lost 2 bases, V lost 4 bases, and 7 bases had no gene match. The V gene's germline CDR1 is MGHRA and CDR2 YSYEKL. Profiled with immunoSEQ multiplex PCR; TCRdb holds only in-frame clones, not every one. The sample shows some 97,000 clones, just over 85% of them seen only once. Sequences were obtained from peripheral blood. This clonotype was obtained from a human donor in a cohort sampled during active COVID-19. This chain uses TRBV4-1 with TRBJ1-2, with 7 bases aligning to TRBD1. CDR3 DNA sequence: TGCGCCAGCAGCCTCGGACGGGGACAGAACTATGGCTACACCTTC. Protein product: CASSLGRGQNYGYTF.